These T cell receptor beta chains were read from a single sample in a study of Ad26.COV2.S vaccination and SARS-CoV-2 variants. Libraries were prepared by immunoSEQ multiplex PCR; TCRdb keeps only in-frame clonotypes and omits some of them. The sample carries 350,000 to 450,000 clones, around 89% recorded once. Sequencing used peripheral blood, obtained in a trial of Ad26.COV2.S vaccine versus placebo. These receptors originate from a person aged 18 to 65 who received the Ad26.COV2.S COVID-19 vaccine or a placebo. CDR3s include the opening cysteine and the closing phenylalanine or tryptophan. The order of the fields is V gene, CDR3 length, clone size, D gene, J gene, CDR3 DNA, CDR3 protein. D genes are given only for firm matches. Clone sizes are given selectively: once, few, many, or a class where the clone is expanded.

TRBV14	16	NA	NA	TRBJ2-5	TGTGCCAGCAGCCAAGCATCGAGCTTCCATGAGGAGACCCAGTACTTC	CASSQASSFHEETQYF
TRBV5-4	14	NA	NA	TRBJ2-7	TGTGCCAGCAGCTCAGTACAGGGTTCGGACGAGCAGTACTTC	CASSSVQGSDEQYF
TRBV7-2	14	NA	NA	TRBJ2-1	TGTGCCAGCAGCTTCTCGGGACCCCCCGATGAGCAGTTCTTC	CASSFSGPPDEQFF
TRBV5-6	17	NA	TRBD1	TRBJ1-1	TGTGCCAGCAGCTTGTATGGGACAGGGGGCAAAGACACTGAAGCTTTCTTT	CASSLYGTGGKDTEAFF
TRBV9	16	NA	TRBD1	TRBJ2-2	TGTGCCAGCAGCGCCGGACAGGGATTGAACACCGGGGAGCTGTTTTTT	CASSAGQGLNTGELFF
TRBV28	13	NA	TRBD2	TRBJ2-3	TGTGCCAGTGGACTAGGGAGCACAGATACGCAGTATTTT	CASGLGSTDTQYF
TRBV30	14	NA	TRBD2	TRBJ2-3	TGTGCCTGGAGCGTGGAACATGGGACTAGCGAAAAGTATTTT	CAWSVEHGTSEKYF
TRBV7-2	12	NA	NA	TRBJ2-7	TGTGCCAGCAGCTTCCCCATCCGCGAGCAGTACTTC	CASSFPIREQYF
TRBV7-6	18	NA	TRBD1	TRBJ2-7	TGTGCCAGCAGCGCAAGTCCCGGGACAGGGCCGAGCTCCTACGAGCAGTACTTC	CASSASPGTGPSSYEQYF
TRBV20-1	11	NA	NA	TRBJ2-7	TGCAGTGCTGAAAGGGGAAACGAGCAGTACTTC	CSAERGNEQYF
TRBV27	12	NA	NA	TRBJ2-2	TGTGCCAGCAGTCACATCCCCGGGGAGCTGTTTTTT	CASSHIPGELFF
TRBV19	13	NA	NA	TRBJ2-7	TGTGCCAGTAGTATAGATTCAGGGTACGAGCAGTACTTC	CASSIDSGYEQYF
TRBV7-9	15	once	TRBD2	TRBJ2-7	TGTGCCAGCAGCACTAGCGGGAGGGCCTCCTACGAGCAGTACTTC	CASSTSGRASYEQYF
TRBV6-4	13	once	NA	TRBJ2-1	TGTGCCAGCAGTGACAGCGGATACAATGAGCAGTTCTTC	CASSDSGYNEQFF
TRBV6-5	15	once	TRBD2	TRBJ2-1	TGTGCCAGCAGAAATAGCGGGAGGGGTTACAATGAGCAGTTCTTC	CASRNSGRGYNEQFF
TRBV2	13	NA	TRBD1	TRBJ1-4	TGTGCCAGCGGACAGGGGGGACGTGAAAAACTGTTTTTT	CASGQGGREKLFF
TRBV4-2	16	NA	NA	TRBJ1-2	TGTGCCAGCAGCCAAGTCCTCGGAGGGACATTCTATGGCTACACCTTC	CASSQVLGGTFYGYTF
TRBV28	12	NA	NA	TRBJ2-5	TGTGCCAGCAGTTTAGGGAAAGAGACCCAGTACTTC	CASSLGKETQYF
TRBV19	17	NA	TRBD2	TRBJ2-1	TGTGCCAGTAGTATGATCCCGGGACTAGCCTTCTCGTCCAAGCAGTTCTTC	CASSMIPGLAFSSKQFF
TRBV7-9	16	NA	TRBD1	TRBJ1-1	TGTGCCAGCAGCCTAGGACAGGGGGAGACTGGCCGAACGGCTTTCTTT	CASSLGQGETGRTAFF
TRBV19	15	NA	TRBD2	TRBJ2-1	TGTGCCAGTAGTATAGGGGGCCTAGCGGGAGATGAGCAGTTCTTC	CASSIGGLAGDEQFF
TRBV15	15	NA	NA	TRBJ1-1	TGTGCCACCAGCAGAGTGGCAAATTTGGGCACTGAAGCTTTCTTT	CATSRVANLGTEAFF
TRBV24-1	17	NA	TRBD2	TRBJ2-1	TGTGCCACCAGTGATTTGGTAGCGGGACTCGGGGACTCTGAGCAGTTCTTC	CATSDLVAGLGDSEQFF
TRBV5-8	16	NA	TRBD1	TRBJ1-2	TGTGCCAGCAGCTTCGGGGGAGGGGGCTCTAACTATGGCTACACCTTC	CASSFGGGGSNYGYTF
TRBV9	14	NA	NA	TRBJ1-4	TGTGCCAGCGGACGGGGGGGTTCGGAGGAAAAACTGTTTTTT	CASGRGGSEEKLFF
TRBV24-1	13	NA	NA	TRBJ1-2	TGTGCCACCAGTGATAATTGGAGCGGTGGCTACACCTTC	CATSDNWSGGYTF
TRBV6-5	14	NA	TRBD1	TRBJ1-4	TGTGCCAGCAGTCCCCGACAGGGATTTGAAAAACTGTTTTTT	CASSPRQGFEKLFF
TRBV9	15	NA	TRBD2	TRBJ2-1	TGTGCCAGCAGCGCGGGACTAGCGGGACACCTGGGGCAGTTCTTC	CASSAGLAGHLGQFF
TRBV5-6	14	NA	TRBD1	TRBJ1-6	TGTGCCAGCAGCTTGGGACAGGGGGATTCACCCCTCCACTTT	CASSLGQGDSPLHF
TRBV5-4	15	once	NA	TRBJ1-1	TGTGCCAGCAGCTTGACACTGTCCATGAACACTGAAGCTTTCTTT	CASSLTLSMNTEAFF
TRBV9	15	NA	TRBD2	TRBJ2-1	TGTGCCAGCAGCGTTACGCTAGCGGTTGGGAGTGAGCAGTTCTTC	CASSVTLAVGSEQFF
TRBV30	11	once	TRBD1	TRBJ1-5	TGTGCCTGGAGTGTCCGACAGGGTAAACATTTT	CAWSVRQGKHF
TRBV11-1	13	NA	NA	TRBJ2-7	TGTGCCAGCAGCTTAATATCCGAGGGCGAGCAGTACTTC	CASSLISEGEQYF
TRBV27	15	NA	TRBD1	TRBJ2-7	TGTGCCAGCCGGGATTCCGGGACAGGGCTGGTCGAGCAGTACTTC	CASRDSGTGLVEQYF
TRBV28	16	NA	NA	TRBJ2-7	TGTGCCAGCAGTTCCCCGGGAGAGGGATTTCCCTACGAGCAGTACTTC	CASSSPGEGFPYEQYF
TRBV6-6	15	NA	NA	TRBJ1-1	TGTGCCAGCAGTGACCGGGACATGATGAACACTGAAGCTTTCTTT	CASSDRDMMNTEAFF
TRBV28	13	NA	TRBD1	TRBJ1-4	TGTGCCAGCAGTTCAGGGACAGCCCAAAAACTGTTTTTT	CASSSGTAQKLFF
TRBV18	15	NA	NA	TRBJ2-2	TGTGCCAGCTCACCGGGCAGCCCGAACACCGGGGAGCTGTTTTTT	CASSPGSPNTGELFF
TRBV7-8	15	few	TRBD1	TRBJ1-4	TGTGCCAGCAGCTTAGCGTACAGGGGAGATCAAAAACTGTTTTTT	CASSLAYRGDQKLFF
TRBV28	14	NA	NA	TRBJ2-2	TGTGCCAGCAGTAAAGCACTCAGGACCGGGGAGCTGTTTTTT	CASSKALRTGELFF
TRBV5-5	14	NA	NA	TRBJ1-6	TGTGCCAGCAGCTTGGTGGGGCTGGGTTCACCCCTCCACTTT	CASSLVGLGSPLHF
TRBV30	14	NA	TRBD1	TRBJ2-2	TGTGCCTGGGGGACGACAGGGTTTGGCGGGGAGCTGTTTTTT	CAWGTTGFGGELFF
TRBV4-1	16	NA	NA	TRBJ1-1	TGCGCCAGCAGCCTCGGCACCCTCGGGGCTCGGGGAGGAGCTTTCTTT	CASSLGTLGARGGAFF
TRBV27	14	NA	TRBD2	TRBJ2-7	TGTGCCAGCAGTTTAGAGAGGACTAGCTTCGAGCAGTACTTC	CASSLERTSFEQYF
TRBV5-1	14	NA	NA	TRBJ1-4	TGCGCCAGCAGGGATACAGGGACCTACGAAAAACTGTTTTTT	CASRDTGTYEKLFF
TRBV19	15	NA	TRBD1	TRBJ2-7	TGTGCCAGTAGTATGGCGGGACAGGGAGCCTACGAGCAGTACTTC	CASSMAGQGAYEQYF
TRBV6-6	13	few	TRBD1	TRBJ2-2	TGTGCCACGACAGGGCGGAGTGGCGGGGAGCTGTTTTTT	CATTGRSGGELFF
TRBV2	13	NA	NA	TRBJ2-7	TGTGCCTGCAATCCGGGTCCTCATTACGAGCAGTACTTC	CACNPGPHYEQYF
TRBV6-5	15	NA	TRBD1	TRBJ2-2	TGTGCCAGCAGTCGACAGGGGGGAACGGACGGGGAGCTGTTTTTT	CASSRQGGTDGELFF
TRBV11-2	16	NA	NA	TRBJ2-2	TGTGCCAGCAGCTCCCATAGGGAATTTGCGGCCGGGGAGCTGTTTTTT	CASSSHREFAAGELFF
TRBV7-6	14	NA	NA	TRBJ2-2	TGTGCCAGCAACCCCCAGGTAGCCGGCGGGGAGCTGTTTTTT	CASNPQVAGGELFF
TRBV28	16	NA	TRBD1	TRBJ2-5	TGTGCCAGCAGTTCCGGCGGGGGCGACAGGGGGGAGACCCAGTACTTC	CASSSGGGDRGETQYF
TRBV7-3	11	NA	NA	TRBJ1-1	TGTGCCAGCAGCTTACGTGCTGAAGCTTTCTTT	CASSLRAEAFF
TRBV27	15	NA	TRBD2	TRBJ2-3	TGTGCCAGCAGTTTACTAGCGGGGATCACAGATACGCAGTATTTT	CASSLLAGITDTQYF
TRBV28	16	NA	NA	TRBJ1-3	TGTGCCAGCAGTTTAGGGCCACAAAACTCTGGAAACACCATATATTTT	CASSLGPQNSGNTIYF